This T cell receptor beta chain was obtained from a study of technical replicates of blood from a handful of donors. This table comes from immunoSEQ multiplex PCR, and its TCRdb copy is limited to in-frame clones, with some not included. This sample carries 85,000 to 100,000 clones, around 94% of them seen once, and the ten largest clones take 0.26%. This CDR3 is built from 14 residues. The V and J ends lost 4 bases and 8 bases, in that order; junction bases with no gene match: 12. From germline, CDR1 is SQVTM and CDR2 ANQGSEA. The chain links TRBV29-1 to TRBJ1-1; 8 bases match TRBD1. This receptor was obtained from a human donor in good health. Sequencing was performed on T cells isolated from PBMCs. The CDR3 loop is CSVAQGALDGEAFF. The CDR3 DNA reads TGCAGCGTTGCCCAGGGGGCTCTCGACGGAGAAGCTTTCTTT.